This is a list of T cell receptor beta chains from one sample in a study of response to subunit inactivated influenza vaccine. Via MiXCR, TCRdb re-called the RT-PCR reads, giving one row per CDR3 protein. In the table there are approximately 730,000 distinct CDR3 sequences, approximately 15% of which are singletons. The input for sequencing was PBMCs from blood, taken 14 to 15 days before vaccination. All receptors derive from a man aged 50 to 59 who received an inactivated influenza vaccine. The CDR3 runs from the conserved cysteine through the conserved F or W. A D gene is named only where the DNA matches it firmly. Only some rows state a clone size, as once, few, many or a class for expanded clones.

V gene	J gene	D gene	clone size	CDR3 DNA	CDR3 protein
TRBV5-1	TRBJ1-5	.	.	TGCGCCAGCAGCCATCAGGTTGTGAGGAATCAGCCCCAGCATTTT	CASSHQVVRNQPQHF
TRBV6-5	TRBJ2-7	TRBD2	.	TGTGCCAGCAGTTCAAGCGGGAAGGTCGACGAGCAGTACTTC	CASSSSGKVDEQYF
TRBV20-1	TRBJ2-3	TRBD1	many	TGCAGTGGGGCCAGGGGGTGGACAGATACGCAGTATTTT	CSGARGWTDTQYF
TRBV6-2/TRBV6-3	TRBJ2-1	TRBD2	.	TGTGCCAGCAGCCTCCAGGGAGGGGCTGAGTTCAATGAGCAGTTCTTC	CASSLQGGAEFNEQFF
TRBV15	TRBJ2-6	.	many	TGTGCCACCAGCAGTTGGGTTAGCAGGAGGGCTTCTGGGGCCAACGTCCTGACTTTC	CATSSWVSRRASGANVLTF
TRBV12-3/TRBV12-4	TRBJ1-3	.	.	TGTGCCAGCAGACAGGCCTCTGGAAACACCATATATTTT	CASRQASGNTIYF
TRBV6-2/TRBV6-3	TRBJ2-7	TRBD1	few	TGTGCCAGCAGTCGAGCGACAGGGGGTATCAACGAGCAGTACTTC	CASSRATGGINEQYF
TRBV6-1	TRBJ2-3	TRBD2	few	TGTGCCAGCAGGAGGGGACTAGGAGGTGGGAATACGCAGTATTTT	CASRRGLGGGNTQYF
TRBV6-5	TRBJ1-1	.	.	TGTGCCAGCAGTACTCTACAGCGGAACACTGAAGCTTTCTTT	CASSTLQRNTEAFF
TRBV20-1	TRBJ2-5	.	few	TGCAGTGCTAGGGCCGGACCCTCGCGGGAGACCCAGTACTTC	CSARAGPSRETQYF
TRBV7-2	TRBJ2-3	TRBD2	.	TGTGCCAGCCAGGGGCTAGCGGGGGGTTCAGATACGCAGTATTTT	CASQGLAGGSDTQYF
TRBV4-1	TRBJ1-4	.	few	TGCGCCAGCAGCCCCCGACAGGCCCCAACTAATGAAAAACTGTTTTTT	CASSPRQAPTNEKLFF
TRBV12-3/TRBV12-4	TRBJ1-1	.	few	TGTGCCAGCAGTTTAGGACAGGCAATGAACACTGAAGCTTTCTTT	CASSLGQAMNTEAFF
TRBV3-1	TRBJ2-7	.	.	TGTGCCAGCAGCCAAATCTACAGGGAACACGAGCAGTACTTC	CASSQIYREHEQYF
TRBV5-6	TRBJ2-1	.	few	TGTGCCAGCAGCTTAGGGACGCCCCACGGGGCATACAATGAGCAGTTCTTC	CASSLGTPHGAYNEQFF
TRBV3-1	TRBJ2-3	.	.	TGTGCCAGCAGCCAAAGAGATGGGAGCGGGTATAAGGGAGATACGCAGTATTTT	CASSQRDGSGYKGDTQYF
TRBV4-3	TRBJ2-3	.	.	TGCGCCAGCAGCCAAGATGGGCGGGGAACCACAGATACGCAGTATTTT	CASSQDGRGTTDTQYF
TRBV12-3/TRBV12-4	TRBJ2-3	.	.	TGTGCCAGCTACCTAGGGGGGATCGGTGGCACAGATACGCAGTATTTT	CASYLGGIGGTDTQYF
TRBV9	TRBJ2-7	.	.	TGTGCCAGCAGCGACTCCAGGGAGTACGAGCAGTACTTC	CASSDSREYEQYF
TRBV5-1	TRBJ2-7	TRBD1	.	TGCGCCAGCAGCTTGGTTTCGTCAGGGGGCAACTACGAGCAGTACTTC	CASSLVSSGGNYEQYF
TRBV6-1	TRBJ2-4	.	.	TGTGCCAGCAGGGAGTCCGCCGGAGTAGGCAAAAACATTCAGTACTTC	CASRESAGVGKNIQYF
TRBV5-1	TRBJ1-2	TRBD1	many	TGCGCCAGCAGCCAAGGGACAGGAGCTAACTATGGCTACACCTTC	CASSQGTGANYGYTF
TRBV28	TRBJ2-3	.	many	TGTGCCAGCAGTTTATTCCTCTCGGGGAGTACAGATACGCAGTATTTT	CASSLFLSGSTDTQYF
TRBV28	TRBJ1-1	.	.	TGTGCCAGCAGTTCCCCTGCAAAGCTTGCTTTCTTT	CASSSPAKLAFF
TRBV27	TRBJ2-7	TRBD1	many	TGTGCCAGCAGTATCCTGGGACAGGGGATCTACGAGCAGTACTTC	CASSILGQGIYEQYF
TRBV5-1	TRBJ2-7	TRBD1	.	TGCGCCAGCAGCTTGGGGTTCGCGACAGGGGCCTCCTACGAGCAGTACTTC	CASSLGFATGASYEQYF
TRBV20-1	TRBJ2-1	.	.	TGCAGTGCTAGCCCGGCGACTAGAGGGACCTACAATGAGCAGTTCTTC	CSASPATRGTYNEQFF
TRBV6-1	TRBJ2-5	.	.	TGTGCCAGCAGTCGACAGGTTCTGGAGACCCAGTACTTC	CASSRQVLETQYF
TRBV7-2	TRBJ2-5	.	.	TGTGCCAGCAGCTTCATATACACCGGCGGAGAGACCCAGTACTTC	CASSFIYTGGETQYF
TRBV20-1	TRBJ2-7	.	few	TGCAGTGCTAGAGATTCGGCTACCTACGAGCAGTACTTC	CSARDSATYEQYF
TRBV6-2/TRBV6-3	TRBJ1-1	.	few	TGTGCCAGCAGTTACTCAAGGGGACGGCTAAACACTGAAGCTTTCTTT	CASSYSRGRLNTEAFF
TRBV7-2	TRBJ1-4	TRBD1	.	TGTGCCAGCCGCGCGGGACAGGGGGCCGTAAAACTGTTTTTT	CASRAGQGAVKLFF
TRBV29-1	TRBJ2-1	.	many	TGCAGCGTTAGGAGGTGGGATGGGAATGAGCAGTTCTTC	CSVRRWDGNEQFF
TRBV29-1	TRBJ2-3	.	.	TGCAGCGTACCCCGGACAAACACAGATACGCAGTATTTT	CSVPRTNTDTQYF
TRBV6-1	TRBJ2-5	TRBD2	.	TGTGCCAGCAGTGCGAGCGGGGCCCAAGAGACCCAGTACTTC	CASSASGAQETQYF
TRBV29-1	TRBJ2-7	.	few	TGCAGCGGATCGGGCGGGCGCTCCTACGAGCAGTACTTC	CSGSGGRSYEQYF
TRBV15	TRBJ2-7	.	few	TGTGCCACCAGCAGAGAATCCTACGAGCAGTACTTC	CATSRESYEQYF
TRBV10-2	TRBJ2-7	TRBD1	.	TGCGCCAGAAGACAGGGCCGGGTCGAGCAGTACTTC	CARRQGRVEQYF
TRBV6-1	TRBJ1-2	.	.	TGTGCCAGCCGTGGGTTTCAGTTGGACTATGGCTACACCTTC	CASRGFQLDYGYTF
TRBV30	TRBJ2-5	.	few	TGTGCCTGGAGTGCTAGCTTCTCCGGGACCCAGTACTTC	CAWSASFSGTQYF
TRBV7-9	TRBJ2-7	.	few	TGTGCCAGCAGCTTAGCCCCTACCCCTTACGAGCAGTACTTC	CASSLAPTPYEQYF
TRBV7-9	TRBJ2-5	.	.	TGTGCCAGCAGAAGACAGGGAGGTGTCCAAGAGACCCAGTACTTC	CASRRQGGVQETQYF
TRBV28	TRBJ2-7	.	few	TGTGCCAGCAGTGCCGTTACGGGACCACCCGACGAGCAGTACTTC	CASSAVTGPPDEQYF
TRBV14	TRBJ2-4	.	.	TGTGCCAGCAGCCAAGTCAGAGGAAACATTCAGTACTTC	CASSQVRGNIQYF
TRBV7-2	TRBJ2-1	.	many	TGTGCCAGCAGCCTGCGGGTGTACAATGAGCAGTTCTTC	CASSLRVYNEQFF
TRBV4-2	TRBJ1-4	.	many	TGTGCCAGCAGCCGCCAAACTAATGAAAAACTGTTTTTT	CASSRQTNEKLFF
TRBV6-5	TRBJ2-3	TRBD1	many	TGTGCCAGCAGTTACTCGACAGGGGGAGCAGATACGCAGTATTTT	CASSYSTGGADTQYF
TRBV5-6	TRBJ1-3	.	.	TGTGCCAGCAGCTTTCGAGTACGAAACACCATATATTTT	CASSFRVRNTIYF
TRBV30	TRBJ2-6	TRBD1	.	TGTGCCACTCAGGGGGCTGGGTCTGGGGCCAACGTCCTGACTTTC	CATQGAGSGANVLTF
TRBV11-2	TRBJ1-5	.	.	TGTGCCAGCAGCTTAGTTTCTGGGGCCAATCAGCCCCAGCATTTT	CASSLVSGANQPQHF
TRBV7-2	TRBJ1-2	.	.	TGTGCCATCAGCGAGGGACTGAGAGCTAACTATGGCTACACCTTC	CAISEGLRANYGYTF
TRBV20-1	TRBJ2-3	.	few	TGCAGTGCTGGAACTACTCTCACAGATACGCAGTATTTT	CSAGTTLTDTQYF
TRBV4-2	TRBJ1-1	.	.	TGTGCCAGCAGCCAAATGGCTCCCACTGAAGCTTTCTTT	CASSQMAPTEAFF
TRBV11-1	TRBJ2-3	TRBD2	.	TGTGCCAGCAGCTCTCCGTCTGGACTAGCGCCGTATACGCAGTATTTT	CASSSPSGLAPYTQYF
TRBV12-3/TRBV12-4	TRBJ2-3	.	few	TGTGCCAGCGGAGGGGGCCTAGATACGCAGTATTTT	CASGGGLDTQYF
TRBV5-1	TRBJ2-3	TRBD1	.	TGCGCCAGCAGCACCACGGGACAGAACACAGATACGCAGTATTTT	CASSTTGQNTDTQYF
TRBV10-3	TRBJ2-7	TRBD2	few	TGTGCCATCAGTGAGTTGGGGACTAGCGGGGCCGAGGGGACCTACGAGCAGTACTTC	CAISELGTSGAEGTYEQYF